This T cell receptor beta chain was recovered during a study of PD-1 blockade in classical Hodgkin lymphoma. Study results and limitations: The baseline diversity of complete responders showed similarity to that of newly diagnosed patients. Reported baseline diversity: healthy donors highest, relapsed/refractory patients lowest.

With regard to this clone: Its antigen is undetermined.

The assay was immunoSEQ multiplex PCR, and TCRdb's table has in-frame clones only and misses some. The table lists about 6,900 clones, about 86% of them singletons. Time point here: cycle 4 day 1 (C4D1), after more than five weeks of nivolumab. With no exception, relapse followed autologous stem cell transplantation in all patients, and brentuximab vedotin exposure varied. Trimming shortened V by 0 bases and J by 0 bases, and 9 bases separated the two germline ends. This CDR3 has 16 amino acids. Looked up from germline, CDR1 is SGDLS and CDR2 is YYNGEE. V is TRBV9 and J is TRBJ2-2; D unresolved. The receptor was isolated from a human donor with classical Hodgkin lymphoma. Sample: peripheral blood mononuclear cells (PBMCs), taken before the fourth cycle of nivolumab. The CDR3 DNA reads TGTGCCAGCAGCGTAGGTCCGCAGGCGAACACCGGGGAGCTGTTTTTT. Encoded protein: CASSVGPQANTGELFF.